The text below deals with one T cell receptor (beta chain). Its target is not known. Some clones are missing from TCRdb's copy, which holds only in-frame ones; the method was immunoSEQ multiplex PCR. The sample has 25,000 to 35,000 clones. The sample is drawn from a study of T cells in women clearing cervical HPV infection. On the study more broadly: With HLA typing for only a few women, HLA confounding remains possible. Study outcomes and limitations: A classifier using richness and V gene abundances reached an AUC of roughly 0.8. CIN3+ cases had significantly higher TCR repertoire richness than controls, but evenness did not differ.

The sequence was collected from a woman aged 18 to 75 with a cervical HPV16 infection that either progressed to CIN3+ or cleared (not recorded which). Sequencing was done on a sample of blood buffy coat.

The CDR3 DNA, read in part, is TGTGCCTGGAGTGTAACCCAGAGCTACGAG. Translating gives CAWSVTQSYE. The full CDR3 is CAWSVTQSYEQYF. The chain combines TRBV30 with TRBJ2-7, with D uncertain. The read stops 3 residues short of the end of the CDR3; the missing end is completed from the germline J gene. V lost 0 bases and J 3 bases, leaving 9 bases between the germline ends. Germline assignment: CDR1 GTSNPN and CDR2 SVGIG (reference sequence). CDR3 size: 13 residues.